This T cell receptor (beta chain) was found in a study of OX40 agonist ivuxolimab in advanced cancers. Concerning the study at large: Ivuxolimab, which targeted the costimulatory receptor OX40 (CD134), was an agonistic, fully human IgG2 monoclonal antibody. Intravenous ivuxolimab was administered to patients every 2 weeks at six dose levels: 0.01, 0.1, 0.3, 1.5, 3 and 10 mg/kg. Among the roughly 52 dose-escalation patients, some 20 had hepatocellular carcinoma, 15 or so melanoma, 9 renal cell carcinoma and 9 head and neck cancer. The dose-escalation cohort was around 83% male with a mean age of approximately 60 years, ranging from roughly 20 to 85. Prior anti-PD-1, anti-PD-L1 or anti-CTLA-4 therapy was permitted, and checkpoint inhibitors had been received by less than 45% of dose-escalation patients. Three dose-escalation patients achieved partial responses, one with hepatocellular carcinoma and two with cutaneous melanoma. Peripheral TCRbeta sequencing aimed to test whether ivuxolimab altered TCR sequence diversity and caused clonal T-cell expansion. The monotherapy dose-escalation portion (N ≈ 56 patients) of the phase I ivuxolimab trial is reported in the paper. What the study reported, not specific to this receptor: In the 0.1-3.0 mg/kg groups, partial responders were among the patients with the lowest normalized peripheral clonal expansion, particularly in CD8+ T cells. Which antigens the clonally expanded peripheral T cells were specific for was not determined. After ivuxolimab, CD8+ T cells had more expanded clones than CD4+ T cells on average. Clonal expansion of both CD4+ and CD8+ blood T cells was observed from baseline to week 6 at doses 0.1 to 3.0 mg/kg. Low levels of normalized T-cell clonal expansion were also seen in some nonresponding patients.

The CDR3 has 13 amino acids, counting the end cysteine and phenylalanine. Kept here is only the CDR3 DNA, which spans 39 bases and is read in frame from base 1. A distance of 6 bases separates the germline ends of V and J, which lose 2 bases and 2 bases respectively. From the germline V gene, CDR1 is SGHTA and CDR2 is FQGNSA. To sequence the TCRbeta CDR3 region, genomic DNA was isolated from the sorted cells. TCRbeta CDR3 regions were sequenced using the immunoSEQ Assay. The table was pulled from immuneACCESS by TCRdb, which kept in-frame rearrangements only. Such tables lose some clones; where checked, under half of the loss comes from unresolved V genes, and the rest has no known cause. This sample gives tens of thousands of clones in total; 80% of them show up just once. Around 8.2% of the sample is held by the ten biggest clonotypes. This clone was picked up one time. Its binding antigen is unknown. Within one base of it there is no much larger clone, and no base qualities were kept.

The trial excluded patients who had a history of autoimmune disease or who were on systemic immunosuppression. In every dose cohort, peripheral blood was drawn for TCR sequencing at baseline, cycle 4 day 1, and cycle 7 day 1. Samples came from an open-label, multicenter, first-in-human phase I dose-escalation trial of ivuxolimab. Adults with locally advanced or metastatic melanoma, renal cell, hepatocellular, or head and neck squamous cell carcinoma were enrolled in the trial. Before TCR sequencing, CD4+ T cells and CD8+ T cells were sorted from peripheral blood as separate populations. The V gene is TRBV7-2 and the J gene is TRBJ1-2; the D gene cannot be named for sure. The material sequenced was CD4+ or CD8+ T cells sorted from blood, taken in a trial of the OX40 agonist ivuxolimab. This receptor was identified in an adult with an advanced solid tumor such as melanoma, head and neck, liver or kidney cancer. The nucleotides read TGTGCCAGCAGCTTAACAGAGAACTATGGCTACACCTTC. Its protein product is CASSLTENYGYTF.